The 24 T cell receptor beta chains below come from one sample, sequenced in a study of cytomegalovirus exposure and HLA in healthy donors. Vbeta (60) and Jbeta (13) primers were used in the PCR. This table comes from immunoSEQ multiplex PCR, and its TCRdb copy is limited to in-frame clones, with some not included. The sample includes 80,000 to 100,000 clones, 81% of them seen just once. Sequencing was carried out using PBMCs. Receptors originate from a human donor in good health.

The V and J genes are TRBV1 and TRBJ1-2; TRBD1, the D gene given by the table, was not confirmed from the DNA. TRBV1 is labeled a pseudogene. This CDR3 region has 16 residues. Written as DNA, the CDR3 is TGCACCAGCAGCCATCCCAGGACAAGGGCGAACTATGGCTACACCTTC. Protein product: CTSSHPRTRANYGYTF.

The CDR3 spells CASRDAGSGYGYTF. The CDR3 bases are TGTGCCAGCAGGGACGCAGGGTCTGGCTATGGCTACACCTTC. This chain uses TRBV25-1 with TRBJ1-2; a possible D gene is TRBD1 (5 bases). Per germline, CDR1 MGHDK and CDR2 SYGVNS. V lost 6 bases to trimming and J lost 4 bases, with 15 bases between them. This CDR3 has 14 amino acids.

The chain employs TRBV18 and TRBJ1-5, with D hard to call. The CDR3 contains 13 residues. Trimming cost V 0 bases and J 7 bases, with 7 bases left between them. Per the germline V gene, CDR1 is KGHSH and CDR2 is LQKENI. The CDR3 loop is CASSPPGGQPQHF. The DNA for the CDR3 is TGTGCCAGCTCACCACCGGGAGGACAGCCCCAGCATTTT.

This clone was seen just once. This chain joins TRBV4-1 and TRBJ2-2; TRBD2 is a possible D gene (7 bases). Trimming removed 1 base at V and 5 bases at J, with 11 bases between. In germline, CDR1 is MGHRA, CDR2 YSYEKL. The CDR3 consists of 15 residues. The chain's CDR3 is CASSQARGGTGELFF. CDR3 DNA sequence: TGCGCCAGCAGCCAAGCGAGGGGGGGGACCGGGGAGCTGTTTTTT.

Here the CDR3 DNA reads TGTGCCAGCAGTTTTAGCGGCCGGGGGTACGAGCAGTACTTC. Translated, it gives CASSFSGRGYEQYF. The V gene is TRBV27, the J gene TRBJ2-7; D is perhaps TRBD2 (6 bases). Trimming shortened V by 3 bases and J by 4 bases, and 13 bases separated the two germline ends. This CDR3 region has 14 residues. From germline, CDR1 is MNHEY and CDR2 SMNVEV (reference sequence).

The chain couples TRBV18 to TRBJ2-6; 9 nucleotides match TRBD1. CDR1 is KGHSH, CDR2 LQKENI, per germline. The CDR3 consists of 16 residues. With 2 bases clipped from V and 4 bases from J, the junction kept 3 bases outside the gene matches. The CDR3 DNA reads TGTGCCAGCTCACCAGGGACAGGGACCGGGGCCAACGTCCTGACTTTC. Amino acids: CASSPGTGTGANVLTF.

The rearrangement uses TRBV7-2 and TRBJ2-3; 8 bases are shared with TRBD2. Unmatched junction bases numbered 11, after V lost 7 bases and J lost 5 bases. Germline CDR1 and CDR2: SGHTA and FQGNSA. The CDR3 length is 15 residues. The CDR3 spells CASTILGTSLDTQYF. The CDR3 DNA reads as TGTGCCAGCACCATCCTCGGGACTAGTTTAGATACGCAGTATTTT.

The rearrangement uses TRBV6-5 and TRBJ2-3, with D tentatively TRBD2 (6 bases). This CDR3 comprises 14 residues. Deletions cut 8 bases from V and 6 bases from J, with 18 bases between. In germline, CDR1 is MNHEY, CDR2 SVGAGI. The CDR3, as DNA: TGTGCCAGCGGAGGGTCTCTTAGCGCCGATACGCAGTATTTT. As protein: CASGGSLSADTQYF.

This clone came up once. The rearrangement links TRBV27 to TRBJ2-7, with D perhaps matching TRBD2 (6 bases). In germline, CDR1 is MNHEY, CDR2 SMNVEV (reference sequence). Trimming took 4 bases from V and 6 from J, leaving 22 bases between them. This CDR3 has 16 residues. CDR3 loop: CASSYPRGPGVGEQYF. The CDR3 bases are TGTGCCAGCAGTTACCCCCGTGGGCCGGGGGTAGGCGAGCAGTACTTC.

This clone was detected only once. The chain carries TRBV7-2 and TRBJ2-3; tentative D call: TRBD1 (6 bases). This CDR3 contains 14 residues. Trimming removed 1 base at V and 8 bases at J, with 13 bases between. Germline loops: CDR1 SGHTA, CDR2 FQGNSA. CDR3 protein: CASSLGQGKSTQYF. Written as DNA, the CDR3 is TGTGCCAGCAGCTTAGGGCAGGGGAAGAGTACGCAGTATTTT.

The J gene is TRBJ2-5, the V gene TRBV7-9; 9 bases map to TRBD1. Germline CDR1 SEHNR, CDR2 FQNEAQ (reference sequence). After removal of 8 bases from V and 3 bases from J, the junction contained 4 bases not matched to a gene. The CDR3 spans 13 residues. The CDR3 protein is CASSTGGKETQYF. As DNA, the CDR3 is TGTGCCAGCTCAACAGGGGGCAAAGAGACCCAGTACTTC. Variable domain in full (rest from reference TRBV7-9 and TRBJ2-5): DTGVSQNPRHKITKRGQNVTFRCDPISEHNRLYWYRQTLGQGPEFLTYFQNEAQLEKSRLLSDRFSAERPKGSFSTLEIQRTEQGDSAMYLCASSTGGKETQYFGPGTRLLVL.

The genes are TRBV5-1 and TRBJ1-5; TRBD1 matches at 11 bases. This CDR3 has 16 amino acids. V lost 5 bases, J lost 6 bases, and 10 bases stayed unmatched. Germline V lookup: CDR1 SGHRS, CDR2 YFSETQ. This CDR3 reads CASRLGEGTGGQPQHF. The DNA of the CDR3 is TGCGCCAGCAGACTAGGGGAAGGGACAGGGGGTCAGCCCCAGCATTTT.

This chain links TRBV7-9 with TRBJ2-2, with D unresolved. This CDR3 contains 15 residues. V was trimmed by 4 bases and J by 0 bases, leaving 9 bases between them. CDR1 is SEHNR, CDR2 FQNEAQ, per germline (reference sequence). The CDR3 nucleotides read TGTGCCAGCAGCTCATACCAGTCGAACACCGGGGAGCTGTTTTTT. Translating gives CASSSYQSNTGELFF.

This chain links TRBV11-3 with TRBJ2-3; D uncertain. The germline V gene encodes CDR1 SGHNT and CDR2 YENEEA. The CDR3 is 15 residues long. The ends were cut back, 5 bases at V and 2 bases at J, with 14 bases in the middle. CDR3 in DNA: TGTGCCAGCAGCCCCGGCGGCGGCCCCACAGATACGCAGTATTTT. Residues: CASSPGGGPTDTQYF.

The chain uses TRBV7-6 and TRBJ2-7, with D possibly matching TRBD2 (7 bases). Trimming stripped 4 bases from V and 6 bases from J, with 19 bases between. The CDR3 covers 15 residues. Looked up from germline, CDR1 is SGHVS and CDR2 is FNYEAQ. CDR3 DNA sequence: TGTGCCAGCAGCTCGACCGGGACAAGGGAGGGCGAGCAGTACTTC. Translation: CASSSTGTREGEQYF.

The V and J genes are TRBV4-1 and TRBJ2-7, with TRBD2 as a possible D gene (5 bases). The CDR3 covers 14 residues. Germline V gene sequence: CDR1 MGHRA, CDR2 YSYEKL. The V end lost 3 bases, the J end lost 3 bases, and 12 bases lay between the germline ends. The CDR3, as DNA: TGCGCCAGCAGCCAGCGGGCGAACTTCTACGAGCAGTACTTC. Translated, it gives CASSQRANFYEQYF.

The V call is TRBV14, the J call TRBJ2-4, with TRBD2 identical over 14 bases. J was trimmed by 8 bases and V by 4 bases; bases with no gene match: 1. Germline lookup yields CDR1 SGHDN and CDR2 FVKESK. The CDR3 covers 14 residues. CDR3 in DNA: TGTGCCAGCAGCCCGGGACTAGCGGGGGACATTCAGTACTTC. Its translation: CASSPGLAGDIQYF.

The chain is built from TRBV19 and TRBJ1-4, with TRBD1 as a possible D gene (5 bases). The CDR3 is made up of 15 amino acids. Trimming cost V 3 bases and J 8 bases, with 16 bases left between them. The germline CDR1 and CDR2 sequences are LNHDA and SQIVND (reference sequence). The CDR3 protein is CASSIRAGTGEKLFF. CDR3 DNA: TGTGCCAGTAGTATCAGGGCCGGAACTGGAGAAAAACTGTTTTTT. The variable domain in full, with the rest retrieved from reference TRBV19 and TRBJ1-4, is DGGITQSPKYLFRKEGQNVTLSCEQNLNHDAMYWYRQDPGQGLRLIYYSQIVNDFQKGDIAEGYSVSREKKESFPLTVTSAQKNPTAFYLCASSIRAGTGEKLFFGSGTQLSVL.

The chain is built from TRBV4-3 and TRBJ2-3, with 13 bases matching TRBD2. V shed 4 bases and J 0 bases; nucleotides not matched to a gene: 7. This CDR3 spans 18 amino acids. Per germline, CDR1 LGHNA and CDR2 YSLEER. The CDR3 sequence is CASSRRLAGGPSTDTQYF. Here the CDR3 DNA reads TGCGCCAGCAGCCGCCGACTAGCGGGGGGCCCAAGCACAGATACGCAGTATTTT.

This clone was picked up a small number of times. The CDR3, as DNA: TGTGCCAGCTCATCAACCGGGACTAGCGGGTTGTACGAGCAGTACTTC. Residues: CASSSTGTSGLYEQYF. The gene calls are TRBV18 and TRBJ2-7, with 12 nucleotides matching TRBD2. There are 16 residues in the CDR3. CDR1 is KGHSH, CDR2 LQKENI, per germline. Trimming removed 5 bases from V and 4 bases from J; junction bases left unmatched: 9.

CDR3 loop: CASSPQGYGYTF. CDR3 nucleotide sequence: TGTGCCAGCAGTCCCCAGGGATATGGCTACACCTTC. V is TRBV27 and J is TRBJ1-2; a possible D gene is TRBD1 (5 bases). The V gene lost 5 bases and the J gene lost 5 bases, with 9 bases spanning the gap. This CDR3 has 12 amino acids. CDR1 and CDR2 from the germline V gene are MNHEY and SMNVEV (reference sequence).

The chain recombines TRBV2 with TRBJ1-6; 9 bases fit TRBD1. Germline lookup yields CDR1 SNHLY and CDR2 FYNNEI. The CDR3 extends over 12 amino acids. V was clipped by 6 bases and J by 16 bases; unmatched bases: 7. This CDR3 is CASSTTGTGLHF. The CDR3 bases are TGTGCCAGCAGCACAACCGGGACAGGGCTCCACTTT.

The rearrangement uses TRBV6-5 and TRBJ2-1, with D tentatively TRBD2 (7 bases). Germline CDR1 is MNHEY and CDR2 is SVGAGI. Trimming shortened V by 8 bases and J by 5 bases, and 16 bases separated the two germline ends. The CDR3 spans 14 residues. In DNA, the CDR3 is TGTGCCAGCGGGGGAGGGGGTACCCACAATGAGCAGTTCTTC. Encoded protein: CASGGGGTHNEQFF.

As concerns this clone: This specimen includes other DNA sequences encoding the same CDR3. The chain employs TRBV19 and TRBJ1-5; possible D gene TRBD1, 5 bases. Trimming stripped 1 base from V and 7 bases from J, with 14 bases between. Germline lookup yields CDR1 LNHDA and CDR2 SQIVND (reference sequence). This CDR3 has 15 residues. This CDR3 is CASSIGQGAGQPQHF. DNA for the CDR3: TGTGCCAGTAGTATAGGCCAGGGCGCTGGACAGCCCCAGCATTTT.